Listed below are T cell receptor beta chains from one sample, sequenced in a study of CD8 T cells in ankylosing spondylitis. TCRdb analysed the 5' RACE reads with MiXCR anew, one entry per CDR3 protein. The sample has around 130,000 distinct CDR3 sequences; about a tenth are singletons. The sample comprised blood, either unsorted or a sorted T cell fraction (not recorded which). These receptor sequences come from a male donor with ankylosing spondylitis or in good health (not recorded which). CDR3s include the opening cysteine and the closing phenylalanine or tryptophan. The D gene is left open where the match is weak. A clone size is listed for some rows: how often the clone was seen (once, few, many), or a class if it is expanded.

>NA|TRBJ2-1|TRBD1|16|TRBV10-3
TGTGCCATCAGTGAGCCGGGACAGGGGGTTATCGATGAGCAGTTCTTC
CAISEPGQGVIDEQFF
>many|TRBJ2-3|TRBD1|17|TRBV11-2
TGTGCCAGCAGCTTCCAGGGGGCGTACGGTGTCGATAGTACGCAGTATTTT
CASSFQGAYGVDSTQYF
>many|TRBJ2-5|TRBD1|17|TRBV9
TGTGCCAGCAGTCGAAGAGCAGCGGGACAGGGGGCAGAGACCCAGTACTTC
CASSRRAAGQGAETQYF
>NA|TRBJ2-6|NA|17|TRBV6-4
TGTGCCAGCAGTGAGGGGGACTTATACGCTGGGGCCAACGTCCTGACTTTC
CASSEGDLYAGANVLTF
>few|TRBJ1-2|NA|14|TRBV2
TGTGCCAGCAGCCGGACATTTTTAGAAGTTGGCTACACCTTC
CASSRTFLEVGYTF
>many|TRBJ2-7|NA|11|TRBV27
TGTGCCAGCATGGGCTCCTACGAGCAGTACTTC
CASMGSYEQYF
>NA|TRBJ2-1|TRBD1|15|TRBV20-1
TGCAGTGCTAGTGAGGGGACAGGGGGCCTAAATGAGCAGTTCTTC
CSASEGTGGLNEQFF
>few|TRBJ1-5|TRBD1|18|TRBV6-2/TRBV6-3
TGTGCCAGCAGCCACGACAGGGGGTTCGGCCAAGTAAAGCAGCCCCAGCATTTT
CASSHDRGFGQVKQPQHF
>many|TRBJ2-1|TRBD2|16|TRBV5-1
TGCGCCAGCAGCCCGAGGACTAGCGGGGCCTACAATGAGCAGTTCTTC
CASSPRTSGAYNEQFF
>many|TRBJ2-7|NA|14|TRBV20-1
TGCAGTGCTAGAGATTACGGCGGAACCTACGAGCAGTACTTC
CSARDYGGTYEQYF
>NA|TRBJ2-7|NA|14|TRBV7-2
TGTGCCAGCAGCGCGGACGGTCCCTCCTACGAGCAGTACTTC
CASSADGPSYEQYF
>NA|TRBJ2-1|NA|15|TRBV7-8
TGTGCCAGCAGGTTTGAGAGGGGGGTCCCTAATGAGCAGTTCTTC
CASRFERGVPNEQFF
>NA|TRBJ1-1|NA|13|TRBV7-3
TGTGCCAGCAAGACGGAAACAAACACTGAACCTTTCTTT
CASKTETNTEPFF
>many|TRBJ2-4|NA|13|TRBV29-1
TGCAGCGTTGTCTACAGGAACGTAGACATTCAGTACTTC
CSVVYRNVDIQYF
>many|TRBJ2-1|TRBD2|18|TRBV6-1
TGTGCCAGCAGCCCAAGACAGGGATCTAGCGGGAGGGTCGGGGAGCAGTTCTTC
CASSPRQGSSGRVGEQFF
>many|TRBJ2-7|NA|14|TRBV20-1
TGCAGTGCTATAATTCGGGAGACCTCCTACGAGCAGTACTTC
CSAIIRETSYEQYF
>many|TRBJ2-3|NA|16|TRBV7-2
TGTGCCAGCAGCTTAGCGGGGGGTGCTAGCACAGATACGCAGTATTTT
CASSLAGGASTDTQYF
>many|TRBJ1-6|NA|14|TRBV6-2/TRBV6-3
TGTGCCAGCAGTCCTTCAGGACAGAGAAACCCCCTCCACTTT
CASSPSGQRNPLHF
>NA|TRBJ2-7|TRBD1|15|TRBV6-5
TGTGCCAGCAGTTACCATCAGGGGGACGGGAACGAGCAGTACTTC
CASSYHQGDGNEQYF
>many|TRBJ2-1|NA|17|TRBV7-2
TGTGCCAGCAGCTTAGCGAAGCAGGACTTAAAATACAATGAGCAGTTCTTC
CASSLAKQDLKYNEQFF
>NA|TRBJ2-5|TRBD2|15|TRBV29-1
TGCAGCGTAGCTGAAGTGACTAGCGGGAGGGAGACCCAGTACTTC
CSVAEVTSGRETQYF
>many|TRBJ2-1|TRBD1|15|TRBV6-1
TGTGCCAGCAGGGGATTAGGGACAGGAAACAATGAGCAGTTCTTC
CASRGLGTGNNEQFF
>many|TRBJ2-7|NA|13|TRBV20-1
TGCAGTGCTAGAGGGGACATCGCCTACGAGCAGTACTTC
CSARGDIAYEQYF
>NA|TRBJ1-4|TRBD1|14|TRBV29-1
TGCAGCGTGCATGACAGGGGGCGTGAGGAAAAACTGTTTTTT
CSVHDRGREEKLFF
>many|TRBJ2-7|TRBD2|14|TRBV29-1
TGCAGCGTTGAAGACCTAGCGGGAGTACCGGAGCAGTACTTC
CSVEDLAGVPEQYF
>few|TRBJ2-5|TRBD2|14|TRBV7-9
TGTGCCAGCAGCTCGACTAGCGGGAGTGAGACCCAGTACTTC
CASSSTSGSETQYF
>NA|TRBJ2-3|NA|15|TRBV7-2
TGTGCCAGCAGCCCCTTGTCGGTCCTCACAGATACGCAGTATTTT
CASSPLSVLTDTQYF
>many|TRBJ2-1|TRBD2|15|TRBV15
TGTGCCACCAGCAGAGATACTAGCGCGTACAATGAGCAGTTCTTC
CATSRDTSAYNEQFF
>few|TRBJ2-3|NA|15|TRBV7-2
TGTGCCAGCAGCTTTAGGATTCAACGCACAGATACGCAGTATTTT
CASSFRIQRTDTQYF
>few|TRBJ2-3|NA|14|TRBV7-9
TGTGCCAGCAGCCCAGGCCTAGCGTCGGATACGCAGTATTTT
CASSPGLASDTQYF
>NA|TRBJ2-7|NA|16|TRBV20-1
TGCAGTGCTAGAAGTCGGAAGCCGGCTGGGTCCTACGAGCAGTACTTC
CSARSRKPAGSYEQYF
>many|TRBJ2-7|NA|13|TRBV20-1
TGCAGTGCTAGAGATAGCAGATCCTACGAGCAGTACTTC
CSARDSRSYEQYF
>few|TRBJ2-5|TRBD1|13|TRBV12-3/TRBV12-4
TGTGCCAGCAGTCTAGACAGGGTAGGGACCCAGTACTTC
CASSLDRVGTQYF
>many|TRBJ2-1|NA|15|TRBV5-1
TGCGCCAGCAGCGGCTTGAACCTTCGGTCCGATGAGCAGTTCTTC
CASSGLNLRSDEQFF
>few|TRBJ1-1|NA|14|TRBV5-1
TGCGCCAGCAGCTTGGACCGGAGACCCATTGAAGCTTTCTTT
CASSLDRRPIEAFF
>many|TRBJ2-7|TRBD1|14|TRBV2
TGTGCCAGCAGGAAGGGACAGATGGACTACGAGCAGTACTTC
CASRKGQMDYEQYF
>NA|TRBJ1-5|TRBD1|14|TRBV18
TGTGCCAGCTCCCCAGGGGGTGCGGATCAGCCCCAGCATTTT
CASSPGGADQPQHF
>many|TRBJ2-1|TRBD2|15|TRBV20-1
TGCAGTGCTCCCGGGACTAGCGGGTGGAGCAATGAGCAGTTCTTC
CSAPGTSGWSNEQFF
>NA|TRBJ1-1|TRBD1|16|TRBV5-1
TGCGCCAGCAGCTTGGCCGGTTTAGGGGGCGGGACTGAAGCTTTCTTT
CASSLAGLGGGTEAFF
>many|TRBJ2-1|NA|13|TRBV6-1
TGTGCCAGCAGCAAACCGGGTTACAATGAGCAGTTCTTC
CASSKPGYNEQFF
>NA|TRBJ2-2|NA|16|TRBV12-3/TRBV12-4
TGTGCCAGCAGTCTCCCTCGACCCGAGTCGAACGGGGAGCTGTTTTTT
CASSLPRPESNGELFF
>NA|TRBJ2-1|NA|13|TRBV2
TGTGCCAGCAGTCTGACTAGGGACTTTGAGCAGTTCTTC
CASSLTRDFEQFF
>NA|TRBJ2-3|TRBD1|15|TRBV7-9
TGTGCCAGCAGCCCAGGGGGCGCGGTTGGCCTCGTTCGGTATTTT
CASSPGGAVGLVRYF
>many|TRBJ2-5|TRBD1|15|TRBV7-7
TGTGCCAGCAGCGCACCGGGACAGGGGAAAGAGACCCAGTACTTC
CASSAPGQGKETQYF
>many|TRBJ2-1|NA|15|TRBV5-1
TGCGCCAGCAGCTTGCGGGCAGGTCAGAACAATGAGCAGTTCTTC
CASSLRAGQNNEQFF